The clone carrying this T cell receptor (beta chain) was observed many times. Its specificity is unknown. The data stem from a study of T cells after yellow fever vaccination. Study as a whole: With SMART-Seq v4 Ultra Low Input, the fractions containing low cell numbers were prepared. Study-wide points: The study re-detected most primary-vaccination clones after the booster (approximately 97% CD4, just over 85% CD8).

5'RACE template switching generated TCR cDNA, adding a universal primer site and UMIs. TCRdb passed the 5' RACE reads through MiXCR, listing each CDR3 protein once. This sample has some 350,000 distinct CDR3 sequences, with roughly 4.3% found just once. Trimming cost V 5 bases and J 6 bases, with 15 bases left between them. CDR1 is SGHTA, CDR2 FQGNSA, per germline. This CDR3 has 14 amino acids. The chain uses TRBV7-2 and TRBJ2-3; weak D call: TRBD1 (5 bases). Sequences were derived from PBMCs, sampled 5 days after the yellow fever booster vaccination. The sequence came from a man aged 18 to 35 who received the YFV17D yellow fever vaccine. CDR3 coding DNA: TGTGCCAGCAGCGCACGACAGTTTCCTGATACGCAGTATTTT. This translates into CASSARQFPDTQYF.